A single sample gave rise to the 30 T cell receptor beta chains below, sequenced in a study of type 1 regulatory T cells. Using its own MiXCR run on the reads, TCRdb lists one record per CDR3 protein. The table lists about 100,000 distinct CDR3 sequences, 25% to 40% of them singletons. Material: CD4+ T cells, either the whole sample or a sorted fraction (not recorded which). These receptor sequences come from a human donor in good health.

The genes are TRBV10-3 and TRBJ1-2, with a tentative D call TRBD1 (6 bases). The CDR3 has 13 amino acids. CDR1 and CDR2 (germline): ENHRY, SYGVKD. Trimming cost V 7 bases and J 7 bases, with 16 bases left between them. The CDR3 DNA sequence: TGTGCCATCACTGACCGGGACATGTCTGGCTACACCTTC. It translates to CAITDRDMSGYTF.

The V call is TRBV7-6, the J call TRBJ2-2; 11 positions match TRBD2. CDR1 and CDR2 (germline): SGHVS, FNYEAQ. This CDR3 has 21 amino acids. V trimming: 2 bases; J trimming: 3 bases; junction bases outside the gene matches: 17. In DNA, the CDR3 is TGTGCCAGCAGCTTAAAGTTGGGAACTAGCGGGAGTAGTTCGGACACCGGGGAGCTGTTTTTT. Its protein is CASSLKLGTSGSSSDTGELFF.

The chain couples TRBV14 to TRBJ2-6; D remains ambiguous. V shed 4 bases and J shed 3 bases, with 13 bases lying between them. CDR3 length: 16 residues. Germline V gene sequence: CDR1 SGHDN, CDR2 FVKESK. The CDR3 nucleotides are TGTGCCAGCAGCCCCCAAGACGGTCTTGGGGCCAACGTCCTGACTTTC. Translation gives CASSPQDGLGANVLTF.

The V call is TRBV10-3, the J call TRBJ2-1; D is ambiguous. V gave up 0 bases and J gave up 10 bases, with 10 bases separating them. From germline, CDR1 is ENHRY and CDR2 SYGVKD. There are 13 residues in the CDR3. CDR3 amino acids: CAISESSAGEQFF. The CDR3 DNA follows: TGTGCCATCAGTGAGTCTTCGGCCGGGGAGCAGTTCTTC.

The V call is TRBV24-1, the J call TRBJ2-7, with D uncertain. Trimming removed 0 bases at V and 4 bases at J, with 6 bases between. CDR1 KGHDR and CDR2 SFDVKD come from the germline V gene. This CDR3 has 13 amino acids. The CDR3 sequence is CATSDLYSYEQYF. In DNA, the CDR3 is TGTGCCACCAGTGATTTGTACAGTTACGAGCAGTACTTC.

The rearrangement links TRBV20-1 to TRBJ2-1; 7 nucleotides align to TRBD2. Germline CDR1 reads DFQATT; CDR2 reads SNEGSKA (reference sequence). The junction had 10 bases not matched to a gene; V was cut back by 3 bases and J by 8 bases. This CDR3 comprises 14 residues. CDR3 region: CSASVAGAQYEQFF. Written as DNA, the CDR3 is TGCAGTGCTAGCGTTGCGGGAGCCCAATATGAGCAGTTCTTC.

This clonotype has a handful of counts. This rearrangement joins TRBV20-1 to TRBJ2-5; 7 nucleotides agree with TRBD1. This CDR3 has 15 amino acids. The germline V gene has CDR1 DFQATT and CDR2 SNEGSKA (reference sequence). With 1 base clipped from V and 5 bases from J, the junction kept 10 bases outside the gene matches. The CDR3 DNA sequence: TGCAGTGCTAGAGCTCAGGGGGTGGCTGGGGAGACCCAGTACTTC. Protein sequence: CSARAQGVAGETQYF.

This clonotype occurred a few times. The chain couples TRBV5-1 to TRBJ1-4; 7 bases align to TRBD1. The V gene end was trimmed by 6 bases and the J gene end by 5 bases; junction bases not matched to a gene: 7. The CDR3 runs 14 residues. Germline assignment: CDR1 SGHRS and CDR2 YFSETQ. The DNA of the CDR3 is TGCGCCAGCAATCCAGGGGGAGTAAATGAAAAACTGTTTTTT. This encodes CASNPGGVNEKLFF.

The chain employs TRBV6-2 or TRBV6-3 and TRBJ2-2, with D tentatively TRBD1 (6 bases). Per the germline V gene, CDR1 is MNHEY and CDR2 is SVGEGT. V lost 5 bases, J lost 4 bases, and 14 bases lay in between. The CDR3 is 15 residues long. The CDR3 is CASSRRQVSTGELFF. DNA for the CDR3: TGTGCCAGCAGTCGTCGACAGGTTTCCACCGGGGAGCTGTTTTTT.

This clonotype showed up just a few times. This chain joins TRBV18 and TRBJ2-5; D assignment may be TRBD1 or TRBD2 (5 bases each). This CDR3 has 13 amino acids. Germline V gives CDR1 KGHSH, CDR2 LQKENI. V shed 2 bases and J shed 5 bases, with 9 bases lying between them. Here the CDR3 reads CASSPVGEETQYF. The DNA of the CDR3 is TGTGCCAGCTCACCAGTAGGGGAGGAGACCCAGTACTTC.

The V gene is TRBV20-1, the J gene TRBJ2-1; 7 bases are shared with TRBD2. V shed 4 bases, J shed 5 bases, and the junction held 5 bases outside the gene matches. The CDR3 spans 13 residues. In germline, CDR1 is DFQATT, CDR2 SNEGSKA (reference sequence). The CDR3 DNA reads TGCAGTGCTAATGGACTAGGGAACAATGAGCAGTTCTTC. Protein: CSANGLGNNEQFF.

This chain joins TRBV3-1 and TRBJ2-5, with a weak D call TRBD1 (6 bases). CDR3 length equals 14 residues. CDR1 and CDR2 (germline): LGHDT, YNNKEL (reference sequence). Trimming stripped 2 bases from V and 5 bases from J, with 12 bases between. CDR3: CASSQWGREETQYF. Here the CDR3 DNA reads TGTGCCAGCAGCCAATGGGGGCGCGAGGAGACCCAGTACTTC.

This clonotype was counted once. The chain has TRBV12-3 or TRBV12-4 and TRBJ2-2; possible D gene TRBD2, 6 bases. V lost 2 bases, J lost 6 bases, and 7 bases lay in between. The CDR3 runs 13 residues. The CDR3, as DNA: TGTGCCAGCAGTTTATCGGGGGCCGGGGAGCTGTTTTTT. This translates into CASSLSGAGELFF.

The V gene is TRBV7-2, the J gene TRBJ2-5, with 14 bases that match TRBD2. This CDR3 is 15 amino acids long. The J segment lost 4 bases and the V segment lost 4 bases, leaving 2 bases of the junction unmatched. CDR1 and CDR2 (germline): SGHTA, FQGNSA. The CDR3 here is CASSSGTSGRETQYF. The CDR3 DNA reads as TGTGCCAGCAGCTCTGGGACTAGCGGGAGAGAGACCCAGTACTTC.

Only a few counts were recorded for this clonotype. The V gene is TRBV7-2, the J gene TRBJ2-7, with 11 bases matching TRBD2. The CDR3 contains 14 residues. The V gene's germline CDR1 is SGHTA and CDR2 FQGNSA. Losses at the gene ends were 5 bases for V and 6 bases for J; bases not matched to a gene: 6. The CDR3 coding sequence is TGTGCCAGCAGCCAGCTAGCGGGAGGCGGCGAGCAGTACTTC. It is translated as CASSQLAGGGEQYF.

This sequence joins TRBV7-2 and TRBJ1-1; D is uncertain. CDR1 and CDR2 (germline): SGHTA, FQGNSA. V was trimmed by 1 base and J by 0 bases, leaving 6 bases between them. The CDR3 runs 14 residues. The CDR3 region is CASSLGPMNTEAFF. CDR3 nucleotides: TGTGCCAGCAGCTTAGGCCCCATGAACACTGAAGCTTTCTTT.

There are a few counts of this clonotype. The CDR3 sequence: CASSTGGEELNQPQHF. CDR3 bases: TGTGCCAGTAGTACAGGGGGCGAGGAGCTCAATCAGCCCCAGCATTTT. V gene TRBV19 combines with J gene TRBJ1-5; TRBD1 matches at 8 bases. Unmatched junction bases numbered 8, after V lost 4 bases and J lost 3 bases. The CDR3 loop spans 16 amino acids. Germline V gene data show CDR1 as LNHDA and CDR2 as SQIVND (reference sequence).

This clonotype was counted only a few times. The chain links TRBV27 to TRBJ2-2; 9 positions match TRBD2. Germline V lookup: CDR1 MNHEY, CDR2 SMNVEV (reference sequence). The CDR3 covers 18 residues. The V and J ends lost 0 bases and 6 bases, in that order; junction bases with no gene match: 11. CDR3 region: CASSLSLDLAGVSGELFF. As DNA, the CDR3 is TGTGCCAGCAGTTTATCCCTGGACTTAGCGGGAGTTTCCGGGGAGCTGTTTTTT.

V and J are TRBV5-1 and TRBJ1-1; D is ambiguous. Germline V gives CDR1 SGHRS, CDR2 YFSETQ. CDR3 length: 13 amino acids. V gave up 5 bases and J gave up 4 bases, with 12 bases separating them. The CDR3 here is CASRNRSGTEAFF. CDR3 nucleotide sequence: TGCGCCAGCAGAAACCGGTCGGGCACTGAAGCTTTCTTT.

The V gene is TRBV7-9, the J gene TRBJ2-7; tentative D call: TRBD1 (5 bases). Between the trimmed V and J ends, which lost 1 base and 0 bases, there was a span of 13 bases. The CDR3 has 16 residues. Germline V gene data show CDR1 as SEHNR and CDR2 as FQNEAQ (reference sequence). CDR3 sequence (DNA): TGTGCCAGCAGCTTAGTATTACAGGCTATCTCCTACGAGCAGTACTTC. It codes for CASSLVLQAISYEQYF.

This clonotype was detected a few times. This CDR3 is CASSRGTSGRFADTQYF. The CDR3 bases are TGTGCCAGCAGTCGGGGGACTAGCGGGAGATTCGCAGATACGCAGTATTTT. The rearrangement links TRBV27 to TRBJ2-3; 14 nucleotides match TRBD2. From germline, CDR1 is MNHEY and CDR2 SMNVEV (reference sequence). Losses at the gene ends were 5 bases for V and 4 bases for J; bases not matched to a gene: 8. The CDR3 runs to 17 residues.

This chain connects TRBV5-5 to TRBJ2-1; a possible D gene is TRBD1 (6 bases). The CDR3 runs 14 residues. Trimming left V 2 bases short and J 5 bases short, with 11 bases between. Germline-derived CDR1 and CDR2 are SGHKS and YYEKEE (reference sequence). In DNA, the CDR3 is TGTGCCAGCAGCTTCGGACAGAGAAACAATGAGCAGTTCTTC. Protein sequence: CASSFGQRNNEQFF.

This chain joins TRBV20-1 and TRBJ2-3, with 10 bases that match TRBD2. CDR3 length: 16 amino acids. CDR1 DFQATT and CDR2 SNEGSKA come from the germline V gene (reference sequence). V lost 5 bases, J lost 5 bases, and 13 bases stayed unmatched. CDR3 coding DNA: TGCAGTGCTCCTAAAGGCCTAGCGGGAGCGGAAGATACGCAGTATTTT. Encoded protein: CSAPKGLAGAEDTQYF.

The chain couples TRBV27 to TRBJ2-7; 10 bases fit TRBD2. Trimming cost V 6 bases and J 3 bases; bases outside gene matches: 5. Germline loops: CDR1 MNHEY, CDR2 SMNVEV (reference sequence). The CDR3 is made up of 14 amino acids. CDR3 nucleotides: TGTGCCAGCAGCACAGGACTAGCGGACTACGAGCAGTACTTC. Its translation is CASSTGLADYEQYF.

This clonotype was recorded a few times. V is TRBV12-3 or TRBV12-4 and J is TRBJ2-3; TRBD2 agrees at 10 bases. V shed 4 bases, J shed 0 bases, and the junction held 13 bases outside the gene matches. CDR3 size: 19 residues. CDR3 in amino acids: CASSSPSGRGKTSTDTQYF. CDR3 in DNA: TGTGCCAGCAGTTCTCCTAGCGGGAGAGGGAAAACTAGCACAGATACGCAGTATTTT.

The V and J genes are TRBV27 and TRBJ2-5; perhaps D is TRBD1 or TRBD2 (6 bases each). CDR3 length: 13 amino acids. With 3 bases removed from V and 7 bases from J, the gap between germline ends came to 12 bases. Germline V CDR1 and CDR2: MNHEY, SMNVEV (reference sequence). This CDR3 is CASSLGGAGTQYF. The DNA for the CDR3 is TGTGCCAGCAGTTTGGGGGGCGCGGGGACCCAGTACTTC.

This rearrangement joins TRBV20-1 to TRBJ1-6, with unresolved D. CDR3 length: 16 amino acids. V was clipped by 0 bases and J by 5 bases, with 14 bases between them. Germline values: CDR1 DFQATT, CDR2 SNEGSKA (reference sequence). CDR3 protein: CSARDQAGGNNSPLHF. In DNA form, the CDR3 reads TGCAGTGCTAGAGATCAGGCCGGTGGAAATAATTCACCCCTCCACTTT.

This clonotype was counted between two and nine times. The gene calls are TRBV5-1 and TRBJ2-1, with D possibly TRBD1 on 6 matching bases. This CDR3 spans 13 amino acids. Germline values: CDR1 SGHRS, CDR2 YFSETQ. V was clipped by 4 bases and J by 4 bases, with 9 bases between them. The CDR3 loop reads CASSGTQYNEQFF. The CDR3, as DNA: TGCGCCAGCAGCGGGACACAGTACAATGAGCAGTTCTTC.

V and J are TRBV7-9 and TRBJ2-7; 7 bases are shared with TRBD2. CDR3 length: 15 residues. Germline V CDR1 and CDR2: SEHNR, FQNEAQ (reference sequence). The junction had 11 bases not matched to a gene; V was cut back by 5 bases and J by 4 bases. CDR3 nucleotide sequence: TGTGCCAGCAGCCCCCGTGGGGGAGGGGCATACGAGCAGTACTTC. Translating it yields CASSPRGGGAYEQYF.

The rearrangement uses TRBV15 and TRBJ2-7; D is undetermined. Trimming pared 0 bases from V and 0 bases from J, leaving 6 bases between. The germline gives CDR1 LNHNV, CDR2 YYDKDF (reference sequence). The CDR3 has 14 amino acids. This chain's CDR3 is CATSRDRPSYEQYF. As DNA, the CDR3 is TGTGCCACCAGCAGAGATAGGCCCTCCTACGAGCAGTACTTC.